The clone carrying this TCR beta chain was observed a handful of times. What it binds is not known. The length of the CDR3 is 17 residues. Germline CDR1 reads SQVTM; CDR2 reads ANQGSEA. Trimming left V 4 bases short and J 0 bases short, with 21 bases between. Researchers built TCR beta libraries using quantitative 5'-RACE with molecular barcodes. Via MiXCR, TCRdb re-called the 5' RACE reads, giving one row per CDR3 protein. The data show around 890,000 distinct CDR3 sequences, 10% to 15% seen once. These data are taken from a study of CD8 T cells in ankylosing spondylitis. Broader study findings: Ankylosing spondylitis blood appeared to be characterized by a TCR beta motif of about eight highly homologous variants. Disease-associated clonotypes exhibited CD8+ identity and were relatively infrequent in peripheral blood.

The sequenced material came from blood, either unsorted or a sorted T cell fraction (not recorded which). V gene TRBV29-1 combines with J gene TRBJ2-5; TRBD1 might be the D (6 bases). The sequence was collected from a male donor with ankylosing spondylitis. As DNA, the CDR3 is TGCAGCGTTGGAGGACAGAGTTTACGCCAGTACCAAGAGACCCAGTACTTC. Protein: CSVGGQSLRQYQETQYF.